The clone carrying this T cell receptor (beta chain) was seen a few times. Germline-derived CDR1 and CDR2 are SEHNR and FQNEAQ (reference sequence). Trimming stripped 5 bases from V and 7 bases from J, with 11 bases between. The CDR3 has 12 residues. The sample comes from a study of graft-versus-host responses after intestinal transplantation. Turning to the study itself: Multivisceral, liver-intestinal, or isolated intestinal grafts went to recipients. Induction with anti-thymocyte globulin, then tacrolimus and steroids for 2 to 3 years, was given to all recipients.

Method: immunoSEQ multiplex PCR; TCRdb's copy keeps in-frame clones and lacks some. The sample yields about 43,000 clones, about 95% seen once. The chain uses TRBV7-9 and TRBJ1-1, with D uncertain. The source was PBMCs, collected about 11 months after intestinal transplant. The sequence came from a human patient who received an intestinal transplant, so some T cells may come from the graft donor. CDR3 bases: TGTGCCAGCAGCCCTAACCGTCTTGAAGCTTTCTTT. Translated, it gives CASSPNRLEAFF.